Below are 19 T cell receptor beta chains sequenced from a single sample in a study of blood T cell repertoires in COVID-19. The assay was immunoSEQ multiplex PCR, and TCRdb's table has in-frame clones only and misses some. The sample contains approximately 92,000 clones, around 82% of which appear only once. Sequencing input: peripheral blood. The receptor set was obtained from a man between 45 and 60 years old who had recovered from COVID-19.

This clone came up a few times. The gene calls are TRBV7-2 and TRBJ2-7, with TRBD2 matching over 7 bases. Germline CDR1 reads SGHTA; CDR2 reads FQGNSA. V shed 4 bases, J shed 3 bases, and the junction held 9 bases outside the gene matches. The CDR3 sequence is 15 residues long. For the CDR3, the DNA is TGTGCCAGCAGCTCGCTAGCGGAGTCACTCTACGAGCAGTACTTC. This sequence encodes CASSSLAESLYEQYF.

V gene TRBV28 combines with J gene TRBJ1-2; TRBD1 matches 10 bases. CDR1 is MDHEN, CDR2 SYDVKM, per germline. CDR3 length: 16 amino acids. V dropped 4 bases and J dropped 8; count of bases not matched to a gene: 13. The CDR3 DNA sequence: TGTGCCAGCAGTTATCCGGGACAGGGGAAGGAGAGAGGCTACACCTTC. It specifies CASSYPGQGKERGYTF.

CDR3 residues: CASSRTGAEQYF. DNA for the CDR3: TGTGCCAGCAGCCGGACAGGGGCCGAGCAGTACTTC. This sequence joins TRBV6-5 and TRBJ2-7; 9 bases are shared with TRBD1. The CDR3 covers 12 residues. J was trimmed by 6 bases and V by 6 bases; bases with no gene match: 3. The germline V gene encodes CDR1 MNHEY and CDR2 SVGAGI.

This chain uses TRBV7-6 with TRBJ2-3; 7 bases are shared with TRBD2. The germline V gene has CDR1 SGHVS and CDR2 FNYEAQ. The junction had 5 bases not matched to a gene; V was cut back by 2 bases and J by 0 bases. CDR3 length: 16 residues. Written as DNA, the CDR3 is TGTGCCAGCAGCTTAAGTTTGCGGGGGAGCACAGATACGCAGTATTTT. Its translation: CASSLSLRGSTDTQYF.

The CDR3 DNA sequence: TGTGCCAGCTCACCAAGGTCAGGGGGTGAAAAACTGTTTTTT. Translated, it gives CASSPRSGGEKLFF. The genes are TRBV18 and TRBJ1-4; 7 positions agree with TRBD1. The CDR3 runs 14 residues. The V gene end was trimmed by 2 bases and the J gene end by 7 bases; junction bases not matched to a gene: 4. Germline lookup yields CDR1 KGHSH and CDR2 LQKENI.

This chain's CDR3 is CASKDSSGANVLTF. The CDR3 region has the DNA TGTGCCAGTAAAGACAGCTCTGGGGCCAACGTCCTGACTTTC. V gene TRBV6-5 combines with J gene TRBJ2-6, with D possibly matching TRBD1 (5 bases). The CDR3 is 14 residues long. V gave up 9 bases and J gave up 0 bases, with 9 bases separating them. Germline V gives CDR1 MNHEY, CDR2 SVGAGI.

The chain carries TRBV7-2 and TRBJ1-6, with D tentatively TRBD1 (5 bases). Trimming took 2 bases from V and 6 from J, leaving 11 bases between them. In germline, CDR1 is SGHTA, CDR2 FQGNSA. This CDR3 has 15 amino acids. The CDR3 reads CASSLLSGGNSPLHF. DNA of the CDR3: TGTGCCAGCAGCTTATTATCGGGGGGTAATTCACCCCTCCACTTT.

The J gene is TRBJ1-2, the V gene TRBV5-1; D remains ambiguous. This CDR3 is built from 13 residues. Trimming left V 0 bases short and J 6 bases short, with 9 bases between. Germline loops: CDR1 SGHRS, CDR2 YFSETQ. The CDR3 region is CASSLGQLDGYTF. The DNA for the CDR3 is TGCGCCAGCAGCTTGGGACAATTAGATGGCTACACCTTC.

This CDR3 reads CASSSRATGGRTDTQYF. The DNA of the CDR3 is TGTGCCAGCAGCTCACGCGCGACAGGGGGGCGGACAGATACGCAGTATTTT. The chain carries TRBV7-3 and TRBJ2-3; 9 nucleotides align to TRBD1. Trimming cost V 4 bases and J 3 bases; bases outside gene matches: 11. Germline CDR1 reads SGHTA; CDR2 reads FQGTGA. The CDR3 runs 17 residues. Complete variable domain (other parts from reference TRBV7-3 and TRBJ2-3): GAGVSQTPSNKVTEKGKYVELRCDPISGHTALYWYRQSLGQGPEFLIYFQGTGAADDSGLPNDRFFAVRPEGSVSTLKIQRTERGDSAVYLCASSSRATGGRTDTQYFGPGTRLTVL.

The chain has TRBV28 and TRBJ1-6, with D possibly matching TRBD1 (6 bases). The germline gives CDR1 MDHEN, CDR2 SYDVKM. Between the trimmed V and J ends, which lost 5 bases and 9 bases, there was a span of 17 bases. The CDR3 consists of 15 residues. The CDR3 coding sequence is TGTGCCAGCAGTCCTCAGCGGGGGGCGAGTTCACCCCTCCACTTT. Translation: CASSPQRGASSPLHF.

The CDR3: CASSMTQEGTQYF. For the CDR3, the DNA is TGTGCCAGCAGTATGACTCAAGAGGGGACCCAGTACTTC. The V call is TRBV6-6, the J call TRBJ2-5; TRBD2 might be the D (5 bases). V was cut by 5 bases and J by 7 bases, with 14 bases left in between. Per the germline V gene, CDR1 is MNHNY and CDR2 is SVGAGI (reference sequence). The CDR3 is 13 residues long.

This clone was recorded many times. Here the CDR3 reads CASSPGVRMNTEAFF. In DNA, the CDR3 is TGTGCCAGCAGCCCAGGGGTCCGGATGAACACTGAAGCTTTCTTT. The chain carries TRBV16 and TRBJ1-1, with D perhaps TRBD1 (6 bases). Germline assignment: CDR1 KGHSY and CDR2 FQNENV. There are 15 residues in the CDR3. The V gene lost 4 bases and the J gene lost 0 bases, with 12 bases spanning the gap. Using reference TRBV16 and TRBJ1-1 for the parts outside the CDR3, the full variable domain is GEEVAQTPKHLVRGEGQKAKLYCAPIKGHSYVFWYQQVLKNEFKFLISFQNENVFDETGMPKERFSAKCLPNSPCSLEIQATKLEDSAVYFCASSPGVRMNTEAFFGQGTRLTVV.

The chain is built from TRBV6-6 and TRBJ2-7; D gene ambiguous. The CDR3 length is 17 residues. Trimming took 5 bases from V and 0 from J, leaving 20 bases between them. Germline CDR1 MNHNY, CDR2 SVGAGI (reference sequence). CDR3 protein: CASSRLGGSYPSYEQYF. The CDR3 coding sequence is TGTGCCAGCAGTCGACTTGGCGGCTCTTACCCCTCCTACGAGCAGTACTTC.

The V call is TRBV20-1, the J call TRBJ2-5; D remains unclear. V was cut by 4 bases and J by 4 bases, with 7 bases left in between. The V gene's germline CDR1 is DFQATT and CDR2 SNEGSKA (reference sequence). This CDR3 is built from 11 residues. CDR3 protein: CSATRSETQYF. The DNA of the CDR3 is TGCAGTGCTACCAGGTCAGAGACCCAGTACTTC.

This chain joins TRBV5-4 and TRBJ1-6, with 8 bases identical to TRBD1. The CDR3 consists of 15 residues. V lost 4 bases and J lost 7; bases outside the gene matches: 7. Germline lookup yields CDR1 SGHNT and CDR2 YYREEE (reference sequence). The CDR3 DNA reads TGTGCCAGCAGCATTTCCGGGACAGGCAATTCACCCCTCCACTTT. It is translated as CASSISGTGNSPLHF.

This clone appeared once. The CDR3 loop is CASRRDSESTEAFF. In DNA form, the CDR3 reads TGTGCCAGTAGGCGGGACAGCGAAAGCACTGAAGCTTTCTTT. The chain links TRBV19 to TRBJ1-1; 7 nucleotides line up with TRBD1. J lost 4 bases, V lost 6 bases, and 8 bases had no gene match. CDR1 and CDR2 from the germline V gene are LNHDA and SQIVND (reference sequence). This CDR3 has 14 residues.

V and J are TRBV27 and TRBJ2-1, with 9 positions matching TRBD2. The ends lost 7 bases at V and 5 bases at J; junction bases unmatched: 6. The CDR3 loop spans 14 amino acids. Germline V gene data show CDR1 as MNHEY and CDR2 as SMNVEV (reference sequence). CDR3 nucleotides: TGTGCCAGCAACCTTAGCGGGGGCCACAATGAGCAGTTCTTC. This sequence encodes CASNLSGGHNEQFF.

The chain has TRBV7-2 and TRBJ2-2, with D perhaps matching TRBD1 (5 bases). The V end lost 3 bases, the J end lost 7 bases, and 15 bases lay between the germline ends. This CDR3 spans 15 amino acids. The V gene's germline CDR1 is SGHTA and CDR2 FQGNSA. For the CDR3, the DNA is TGTGCCAGCAGCTTCCAACCAGGGAACGTCGGGGAGCTGTTTTTT. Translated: CASSFQPGNVGELFF.

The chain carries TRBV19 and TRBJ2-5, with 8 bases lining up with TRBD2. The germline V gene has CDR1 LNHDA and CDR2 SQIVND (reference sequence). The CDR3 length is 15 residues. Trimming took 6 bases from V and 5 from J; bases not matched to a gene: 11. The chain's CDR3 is CASSRTGLVGETQYF. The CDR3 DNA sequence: TGTGCCAGTAGCCGAACGGGACTAGTAGGGGAGACCCAGTACTTC.